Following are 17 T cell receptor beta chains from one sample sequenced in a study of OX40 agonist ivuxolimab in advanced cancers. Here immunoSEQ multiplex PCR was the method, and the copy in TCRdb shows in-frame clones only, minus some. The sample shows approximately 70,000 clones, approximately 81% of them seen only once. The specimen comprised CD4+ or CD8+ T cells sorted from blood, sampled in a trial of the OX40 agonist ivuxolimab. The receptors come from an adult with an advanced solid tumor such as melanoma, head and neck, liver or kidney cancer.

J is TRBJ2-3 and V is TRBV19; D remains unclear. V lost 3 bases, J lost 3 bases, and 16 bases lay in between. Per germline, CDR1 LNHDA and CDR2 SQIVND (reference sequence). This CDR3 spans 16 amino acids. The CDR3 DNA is TGTGCCAGTAGTATTTTGGGTCCCGGTTGGACAGATACGCAGTATTTT. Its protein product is CASSILGPGWTDTQYF.

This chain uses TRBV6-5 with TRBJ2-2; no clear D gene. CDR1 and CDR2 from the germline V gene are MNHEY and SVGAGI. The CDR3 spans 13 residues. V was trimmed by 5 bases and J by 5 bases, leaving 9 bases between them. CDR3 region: CASSQLRTGELFF. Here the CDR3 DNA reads TGTGCCAGCAGTCAACTACGGACCGGGGAGCTGTTTTTT.

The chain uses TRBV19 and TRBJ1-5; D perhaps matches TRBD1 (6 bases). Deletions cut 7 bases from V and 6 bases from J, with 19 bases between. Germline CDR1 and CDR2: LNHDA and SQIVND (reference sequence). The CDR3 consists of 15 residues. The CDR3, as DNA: TGTGCCAGTACTCCCGATTCAGGGGCGGCTCAGCCCCAGCATTTT. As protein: CASTPDSGAAQPQHF.

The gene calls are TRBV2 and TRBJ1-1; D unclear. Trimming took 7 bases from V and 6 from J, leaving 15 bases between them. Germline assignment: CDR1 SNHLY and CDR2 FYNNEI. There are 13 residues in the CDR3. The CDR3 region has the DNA TGTGCCAGCATGGGGAGGGAATTCGCTGAAGCTTTCTTT. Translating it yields CASMGREFAEAFF.

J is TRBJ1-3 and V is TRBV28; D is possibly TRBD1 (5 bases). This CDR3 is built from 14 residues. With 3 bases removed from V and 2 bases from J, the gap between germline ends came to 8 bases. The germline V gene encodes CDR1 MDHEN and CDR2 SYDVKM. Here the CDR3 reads CASSFSGTGNTIYF. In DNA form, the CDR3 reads TGTGCCAGCAGTTTTTCAGGGACTGGAAACACCATATATTTT.

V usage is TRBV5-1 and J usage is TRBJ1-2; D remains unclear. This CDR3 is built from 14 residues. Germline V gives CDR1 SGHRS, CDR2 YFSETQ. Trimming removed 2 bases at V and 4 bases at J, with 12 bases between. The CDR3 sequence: CASSFEVPPYGYTF. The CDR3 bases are TGCGCCAGCAGCTTCGAGGTTCCTCCCTATGGCTACACCTTC.

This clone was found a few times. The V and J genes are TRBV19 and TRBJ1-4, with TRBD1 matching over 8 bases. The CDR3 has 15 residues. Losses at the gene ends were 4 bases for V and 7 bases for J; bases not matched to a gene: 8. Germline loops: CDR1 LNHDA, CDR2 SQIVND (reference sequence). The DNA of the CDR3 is TGTGCCAGTAGTACCAACAGGGGGGCGAGTGAAAAACTGTTTTTT. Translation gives CASSTNRGASEKLFF.

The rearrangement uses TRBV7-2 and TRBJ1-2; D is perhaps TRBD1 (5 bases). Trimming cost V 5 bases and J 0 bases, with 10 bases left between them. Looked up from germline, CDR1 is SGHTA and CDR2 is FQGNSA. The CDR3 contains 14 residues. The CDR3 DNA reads TGTGCCAGCAGCGAAGACAGCGCTAACTATGGCTACACCTTC. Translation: CASSEDSANYGYTF.

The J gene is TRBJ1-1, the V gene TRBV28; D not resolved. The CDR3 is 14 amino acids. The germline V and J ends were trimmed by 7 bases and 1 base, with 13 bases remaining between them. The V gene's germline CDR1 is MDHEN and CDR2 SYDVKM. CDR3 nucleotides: TGTGCCAGCATGTCGGGCAGGAAGAACACTGAAGCTTTCTTT. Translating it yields CASMSGRKNTEAFF.

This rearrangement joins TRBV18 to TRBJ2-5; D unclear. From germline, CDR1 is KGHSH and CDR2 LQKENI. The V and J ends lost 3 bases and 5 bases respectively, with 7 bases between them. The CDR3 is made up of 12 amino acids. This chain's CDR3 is CASSPARETQYF. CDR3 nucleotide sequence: TGTGCCAGCTCACCCGCCAGGGAGACCCAGTACTTC.

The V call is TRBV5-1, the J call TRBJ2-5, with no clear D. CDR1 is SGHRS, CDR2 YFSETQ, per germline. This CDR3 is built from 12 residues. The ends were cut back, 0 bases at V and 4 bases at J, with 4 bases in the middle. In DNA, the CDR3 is TGCGCCAGCAGCTTGGTGGCAGAGACCCAGTACTTC. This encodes CASSLVAETQYF.

CDR3 in amino acids: CASEGNEQFF. Written as DNA, the CDR3 is TGTGCCAGCGAGGGAAATGAGCAGTTCTTC. The chain uses TRBV6-6 and TRBJ2-1, with D perhaps TRBD2 (5 bases). Germline V CDR1 and CDR2: MNHNY, SVGAGI (reference sequence). This CDR3 has 10 amino acids. V was cut by 8 bases and J by 7 bases, with 6 bases left in between.

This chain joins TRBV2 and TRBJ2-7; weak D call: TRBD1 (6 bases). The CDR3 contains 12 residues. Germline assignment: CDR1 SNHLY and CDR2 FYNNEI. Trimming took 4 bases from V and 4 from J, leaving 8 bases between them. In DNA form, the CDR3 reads TGTGCCAGCAGTGGGACAGTGTACGAGCAGTACTTC. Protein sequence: CASSGTVYEQYF.

CDR3 nucleotides: TGTGCCAGCACCGACAGGGGGTTAAGTAATGAGCAGTTCTTC. It is translated as CASTDRGLSNEQFF. The J gene is TRBJ2-1, the V gene TRBV6-1; TRBD1 agrees at 9 bases. This CDR3 comprises 14 residues. J lost 7 bases, V lost 7 bases, and 8 bases had no gene match. Germline CDR1 MNHNS, CDR2 SASEGT.

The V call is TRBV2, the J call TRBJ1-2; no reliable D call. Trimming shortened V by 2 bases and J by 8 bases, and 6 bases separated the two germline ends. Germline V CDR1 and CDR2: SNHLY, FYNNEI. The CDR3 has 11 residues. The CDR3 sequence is CASSEMGGYTF. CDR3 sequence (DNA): TGTGCCAGCAGTGAAATGGGGGGCTACACCTTC. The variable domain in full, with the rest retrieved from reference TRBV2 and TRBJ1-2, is EPEVTQTPSHQVTQMGQEVILRCVPISNHLYFYWYRQILGQKVEFLVSFYNNEISEKSEIFDDQFSVERPDGSNFTLKIRSTKLEDSAMYFCASSEMGGYTFGSGTRLTVV.

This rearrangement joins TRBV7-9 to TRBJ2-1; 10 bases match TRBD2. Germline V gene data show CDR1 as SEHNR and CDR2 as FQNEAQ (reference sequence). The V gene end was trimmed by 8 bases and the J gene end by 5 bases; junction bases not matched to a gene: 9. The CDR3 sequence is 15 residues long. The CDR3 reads CASSLRTSGNNEQFF. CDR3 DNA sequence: TGTGCCAGCTCCCTACGGACTAGCGGAAACAATGAGCAGTTCTTC.

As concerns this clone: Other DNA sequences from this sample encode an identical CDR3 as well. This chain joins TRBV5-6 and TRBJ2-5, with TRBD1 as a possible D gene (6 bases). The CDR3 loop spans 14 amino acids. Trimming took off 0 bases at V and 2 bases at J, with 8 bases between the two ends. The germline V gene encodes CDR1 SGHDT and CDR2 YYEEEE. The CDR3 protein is CASSLGGLQETQYF. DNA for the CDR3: TGTGCCAGCAGCTTGGGGGGGCTTCAAGAGACCCAGTACTTC. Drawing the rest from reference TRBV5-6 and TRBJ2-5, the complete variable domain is DAGVTQSPTHLIKTRGQQVTLRCSPKSGHDTVSWYQQALGQGPQFIFQYYEEEERQRGNFPDRFSGHQFPNYSSELNVNALLLGDSALYLCASSLGGLQETQYFGPGTRLLVL.